The 21 T cell receptor beta chains below were found in one sample sequenced in a study of blood T cell repertoires in COVID-19. Sequencing was performed with immunoSEQ multiplex PCR; in TCRdb, only in-frame clones are kept and a portion is missing. The sample lists about 220,000 clones, approximately 78% seen once, with 5.2% in the top ten. The sequencing input was peripheral blood. These TCRs come from a woman between 65 and 79 years old with COVID-19, enrolled during active disease.

This clone was seen a few times. The V and J genes are TRBV27 and TRBJ1-6; D call uncertain. Germline CDR1 and CDR2: MNHEY and SMNVEV (reference sequence). There are 12 residues in the CDR3. The V end lost 2 bases, the J end lost 10 bases, and 6 bases lay between the germline ends. As DNA, the CDR3 is TGTGCCAGCAGTTTAATCGGGTCACCCCTCCACTTT. Amino acid sequence: CASSLIGSPLHF.

This clone occurred a few times. CDR3 sequence reads: CASSFVRGTGELFF. For the CDR3, the DNA is TGTGCCAGCAGCTTTGTAAGGGGAACCGGGGAGCTGTTTTTT. The V and J genes are TRBV7-2 and TRBJ2-2, with D maybe TRBD1 (5 bases). V lost 3 bases to trimming and J lost 5 bases, with 10 bases between them. Germline V lookup: CDR1 SGHTA, CDR2 FQGNSA. The CDR3 runs 14 residues.

This clone was found once. This chain joins TRBV11-3 and TRBJ2-1; 8 nucleotides match TRBD2. Germline V gene lookup returns CDR1 SGHNT and CDR2 YENEEA. The CDR3 contains 17 residues. Trimming removed 1 base from V and 8 bases from J; junction bases left unmatched: 13. This CDR3 is CASSLGTGTSRPDEQFF. The CDR3 coding sequence is TGTGCCAGCAGCTTAGGCACCGGGACTAGTAGGCCGGATGAGCAGTTCTTC.

The rearrangement links TRBV7-9 to TRBJ2-2; 9 bases fit TRBD1. V gave up 6 bases and J gave up 3 bases; unmatched junction bases: 11. The CDR3 totals 17 residues. The V gene's germline CDR1 is SEHNR and CDR2 FQNEAQ (reference sequence). CDR3 nucleotide sequence: TGTGCCAGCAGTCTACCTGGACAGGGGCTCTACACCGGGGAGCTGTTTTTT. Translated: CASSLPGQGLYTGELFF. The complete variable domain, with remaining parts taken from reference TRBV7-9 and TRBJ2-2, reads DTGVSQNPRHKITKRGQNVTFRCDPISEHNRLYWYRQTLGQGPEFLTYFQNEAQLEKSRLLSDRFSAERPKGSFSTLEIQRTEQGDSAMYLCASSLPGQGLYTGELFFGEGSRLTVL.

The chain has TRBV6-5 and TRBJ2-7; TRBD1 aligns across 10 bases. CDR3 length: 14 amino acids. Germline loops: CDR1 MNHEY, CDR2 SVGAGI. V gave up 6 bases and J gave up 2 bases; unmatched junction bases: 4. The CDR3 DNA sequence: TGTGCCAGCAGGGACAGGGGGGGAGCCTACGAGCAGTACTTC. It is translated as CASRDRGGAYEQYF.

This chain connects TRBV5-1 to TRBJ1-4; TRBD1 agrees at 7 bases. This CDR3 has 16 residues. The ends lost 4 bases at V and 3 bases at J; junction bases unmatched: 9. Germline CDR1 reads SGHRS; CDR2 reads YFSETQ. The DNA of the CDR3 is TGCGCCAGCAGCAACTACAACAGGGGACCTAATGAAAAACTGTTTTTT. It yields the protein CASSNYNRGPNEKLFF.

In its sample, this clone was seen once. The chain has TRBV12-5 and TRBJ2-3; 10 nucleotides align to TRBD2. Per germline, CDR1 LGHNT and CDR2 FRNRAP. The V segment lost 6 bases and the J segment 5 bases; nucleotides outside the gene matches: 2. CDR3 length equals 13 residues. The CDR3 DNA sequence: TGTGCTAGTGGGTCTAGCGGGGGAGATACGCAGTATTTT. This encodes CASGSSGGDTQYF.

Only a few counts were recorded for this clone. The chain uses TRBV5-1 and TRBJ2-7; the D gene is possibly TRBD1 (6 bases). The CDR3 runs 14 residues. Trimming pared 0 bases from V and 1 base from J, leaving 8 bases between. Germline loops: CDR1 SGHRS, CDR2 YFSETQ. The DNA of the CDR3 is TGCGCCAGCAGCTTGGATGACAGGTCCTACGAGCAGTACTTC. Protein sequence: CASSLDDRSYEQYF. The full variable domain, rest sourced from reference TRBV5-1 and TRBJ2-7, is KAGVTQTPRYLIKTRGQQVTLSCSPISGHRSVSWYQQTPGQGLQFLFEYFSETQRNKGNFPGRFSGRQFSNSRSEMNVSTLELGDSALYLCASSLDDRSYEQYFGPGTRLTVT.

The chain links TRBV18 to TRBJ2-2; TRBD1 agrees at 8 bases. The germline V gene has CDR1 KGHSH and CDR2 LQKENI. This CDR3 spans 17 amino acids. After removal of 1 base from V and 2 bases from J, the junction contained 6 bases not matched to a gene. In DNA form, the CDR3 reads TGTGCCAGCTCACCACTAGGGACAGGAGTTAACACCGGGGAGCTGTTTTTT. Translation gives CASSPLGTGVNTGELFF.

This clone showed up just a few times. CDR3 sequence reads: CASRWTGGAGYTF. The CDR3 DNA is TGTGCCAGCAGGTGGACAGGGGGCGCAGGCTACACCTTC. The V call is TRBV28, the J call TRBJ1-2; TRBD1 matches 11 bases. J lost 8 bases, V lost 6 bases, and 5 bases had no gene match. This CDR3 has 13 amino acids. The germline V gene has CDR1 MDHEN and CDR2 SYDVKM.

The chain carries TRBV19 and TRBJ2-7, with 8 bases lining up with TRBD1. This CDR3 is 13 amino acids long. Germline V gene lookup returns CDR1 LNHDA and CDR2 SQIVND (reference sequence). V was clipped by 6 bases and J by 7 bases; unmatched bases: 8. The CDR3, as DNA: TGTGCCAGTAGATTGACAGGGGAAATAGAGCAGTACTTC. Translating gives CASRLTGEIEQYF.

The CDR3 coding sequence is TGTGCCAGCAGCTCGGGACAGGGGAAGAACACTGAAGCTTTCTTT. Amino acids: CASSSGQGKNTEAFF. The chain links TRBV7-2 to TRBJ1-1; 10 bases map to TRBD1. The CDR3 spans 15 residues. Germline CDR1 reads SGHTA; CDR2 reads FQGNSA. V shed 4 bases and J 1 base; nucleotides not matched to a gene: 3.

The chain couples TRBV24-1 to TRBJ2-2, with 15 positions matching TRBD2. With V trimmed by 9 bases and J by 4 bases, 5 bases remained unmatched. Germline V lookup: CDR1 KGHDR, CDR2 SFDVKD. The CDR3 totals 16 residues. This CDR3 reads CATASGLAGGTGELFF. The CDR3 nucleotides read TGTGCCACCGCTTCGGGACTAGCGGGAGGCACCGGGGAGCTGTTTTTT.

The rearrangement uses TRBV7-2 and TRBJ2-7, with D tentatively TRBD1 (6 bases). The CDR3 is made up of 13 amino acids. From germline, CDR1 is SGHTA and CDR2 FQGNSA. The V gene lost 7 bases and the J gene lost 3 bases, with 13 bases spanning the gap. CDR3 in DNA: TGTGCCAGCACCTTCTCGACAGGCTACGAGCAGTACTTC. Protein: CASTFSTGYEQYF.

Only one count was recorded for this clone. CDR3 sequence (DNA): TGTGCCAGCAGTAGACAGGGGAATAATTCACCCCTCCACTTT. It specifies CASSRQGNNSPLHF. The genes are TRBV6-5 and TRBJ1-6; 8 bases align to TRBD1. CDR1 is MNHEY, CDR2 SVGAGI, per germline. V shed 5 bases and J 5 bases; nucleotides not matched to a gene: 2. The CDR3 runs to 14 residues.

This rearrangement joins TRBV4-1 to TRBJ1-4, with D maybe TRBD1 (5 bases). This CDR3 has 15 amino acids. Trimming cost V 3 bases and J 5 bases, with 13 bases left between them. Germline values: CDR1 MGHRA, CDR2 YSYEKL. The DNA of the CDR3 is TGCGCCAGCAGCCAGGGGGGACGGATAAATGAAAAACTGTTTTTT. It encodes CASSQGGRINEKLFF.

The chain joins TRBV10-1 to TRBJ2-1, with 7 bases lining up with TRBD2. The germline V gene has CDR1 WNHNN and CDR2 SYGVQD (reference sequence). Trimming cost V 8 bases and J 1 base; bases outside gene matches: 17. The CDR3 consists of 18 residues. CDR3 region: CASYDGGRGARSYNEQFF. The CDR3 nucleotides read TGCGCCAGCTATGACGGCGGGAGAGGGGCTAGATCCTACAATGAGCAGTTCTTC.

The CDR3, as DNA: TGCGCCAGCAGGAAAATGGGGGGGGCAGCTATGGTGGCCACAGATACGCAGTATTTT. It is translated as CASRKMGGAAMVATDTQYF. The gene calls are TRBV10-2 and TRBJ2-3, with a tentative D call TRBD2 (7 bases). The CDR3 is 19 amino acids. Germline V gene data show CDR1 as WSHSY and CDR2 as SAAADI. V was cut by 6 bases and J by 2 bases, with 27 bases left in between.

This chain links TRBV9 with TRBJ1-4, with 7 bases identical to TRBD1. V lost 3 bases, J lost 8 bases, and 13 bases stayed unmatched. This CDR3 is 16 amino acids long. CDR1 and CDR2 from the germline V gene are SGDLS and YYNGEE. The CDR3 here is CASSAGDRNFAEKLFF. The CDR3 region has the DNA TGTGCCAGCAGCGCAGGGGACAGAAACTTCGCCGAAAAACTGTTTTTT.

The V call is TRBV24-1, the J call TRBJ2-3; 11 bases agree with TRBD2. Germline CDR1 is KGHDR and CDR2 is SFDVKD. The CDR3 covers 17 residues. Trimming removed 7 bases from V and 4 bases from J; junction bases left unmatched: 12. The CDR3 DNA reads TGTGCCACCAGCGGACTAGCGGGCTCCCGGCGGGCAGATACGCAGTATTTT. Translation: CATSGLAGSRRADTQYF.

This rearrangement joins TRBV30 to TRBJ1-3; 8 nucleotides agree with TRBD1. Germline trimming cut 5 bases from V and 9 bases from J; bases unmatched to any gene: 6. From germline, CDR1 is GTSNPN and CDR2 SVGIG (reference sequence). This CDR3 has 12 residues. The CDR3 is CAWGDRQRTIYF. CDR3 coding DNA: TGTGCCTGGGGGGACAGGCAGCGCACCATATATTTT.